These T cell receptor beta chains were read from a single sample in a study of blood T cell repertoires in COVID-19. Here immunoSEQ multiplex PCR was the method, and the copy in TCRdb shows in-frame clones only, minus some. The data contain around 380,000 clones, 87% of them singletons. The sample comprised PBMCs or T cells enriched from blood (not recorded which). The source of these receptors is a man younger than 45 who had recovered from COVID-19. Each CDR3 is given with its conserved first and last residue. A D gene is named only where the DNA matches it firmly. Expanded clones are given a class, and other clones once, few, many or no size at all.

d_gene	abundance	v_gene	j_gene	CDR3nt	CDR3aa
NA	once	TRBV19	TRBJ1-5	TGTGCCAGTATCGAGCGTGGGAGCAATCAGCCCCAGCATTTT	CASIERGSNQPQHF
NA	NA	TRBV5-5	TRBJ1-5	TGTGCCAGCAGCCTCGATGTATTGGCCTCAGAGCCCCAGCATTTT	CASSLDVLASEPQHF
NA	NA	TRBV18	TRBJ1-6	TGTGCCAGCTCACCAGCGGAGGGTCAAGATTCACCCCTCCACTTT	CASSPAEGQDSPLHF
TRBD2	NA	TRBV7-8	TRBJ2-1	TGTGCCAGCAGCTTGGGGACTAGCGCACTACCCAATGAGCAGTTCTTC	CASSLGTSALPNEQFF
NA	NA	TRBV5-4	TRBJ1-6	TGTGCCAGCAGCCAAGCGACGGGGAATTCACCCCTCCACTTT	CASSQATGNSPLHF
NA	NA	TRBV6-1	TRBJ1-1	TGTGCCAGCAGTGAAGCGAGTCTCCGGAGAGCTTTCTTT	CASSEASLRRAFF
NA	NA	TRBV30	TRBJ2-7	TGTGCCTGGACAAAAGACAGTTCCTACGAGCAGTACTTC	CAWTKDSSYEQYF
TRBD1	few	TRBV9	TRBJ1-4	TGTGCCAGCAGCTCCACCGGGACAGTGAATGAAAAACTGTTTTTT	CASSSTGTVNEKLFF
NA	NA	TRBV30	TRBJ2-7	TGTGCCTGGAGTGAACTTCTGCGGGAGCAGTACTTC	CAWSELLREQYF
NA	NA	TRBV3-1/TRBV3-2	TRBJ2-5	TGTGCCAGCAGCCTCAGAGGTCGGGGTACACAAGAGACCCAGTACTTC	CASSLRGRGTQETQYF
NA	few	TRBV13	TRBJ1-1	TGTGCCAGCAGCTTAGCCAGGAACACTGAAGCTTTCTTT	CASSLARNTEAFF
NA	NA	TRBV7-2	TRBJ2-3	TGTGCCAGCAGCTACTTCGGGGATACGCAGTATTTT	CASSYFGDTQYF
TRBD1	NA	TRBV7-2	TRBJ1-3	TGTGCCAGCAGCTTAAATTCCGGACAGGGGGCATACACCATATATTTT	CASSLNSGQGAYTIYF
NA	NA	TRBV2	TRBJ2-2	TGTGCCAGCAGTGAGGCTTTGACTAGTTCCGGGGAGCTGTTTTTT	CASSEALTSSGELFF
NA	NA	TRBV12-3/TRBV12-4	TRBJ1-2	TGTGCCAGCAGTTTTGCGGGAGGTGGCTACACCTTC	CASSFAGGGYTF
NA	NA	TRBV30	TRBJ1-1	TGTGCCTGGGGCGGTCGGGAATATATTTCTCTACAAGCAGCTTTCTTT	CAWGGREYISLQAAFF
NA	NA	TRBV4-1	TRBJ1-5	TGCGCCAGCAGCCAAGAGGGAGGTTATCAGCCCCAGCATTTT	CASSQEGGYQPQHF
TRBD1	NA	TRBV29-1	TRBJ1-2	TGCAGCGCTACGGACAGGGACTATGGCTACACCTTC	CSATDRDYGYTF
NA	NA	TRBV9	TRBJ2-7	TGTGCCAGCAGCGTAGATGGCGGGTTACCCTACGAGCAGTACTTC	CASSVDGGLPYEQYF
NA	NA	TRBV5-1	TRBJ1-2	TGCGCCAGCCGGACCGACTATGCTAACTATGGCTACACCTTC	CASRTDYANYGYTF
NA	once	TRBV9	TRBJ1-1	TGTGCCAGCAGCGTAGGACTAAGGTCTGAAGCTTTCTTT	CASSVGLRSEAFF
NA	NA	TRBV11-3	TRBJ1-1	TGTGCCAGCAGCTTAGGGCCGGGGAACACTGAAGCTTTCTTT	CASSLGPGNTEAFF
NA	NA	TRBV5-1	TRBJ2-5	TGCGCCAGCAGCTTAATCGTCGGGGAGACCCAGTACTTC	CASSLIVGETQYF
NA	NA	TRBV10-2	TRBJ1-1	TGCGCCAGCAGTGAAGTCGGGGACACTGAAGCTTTCTTT	CASSEVGDTEAFF
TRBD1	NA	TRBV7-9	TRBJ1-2	TGTGCCAGCAGAGGGGAACCGGGACAGGGGCATGGCTACACCTTC	CASRGEPGQGHGYTF
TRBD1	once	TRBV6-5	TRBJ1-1	TGTGCCAGCAGCTGGACAGGGCCCAACACTGAAGCTTTCTTT	CASSWTGPNTEAFF
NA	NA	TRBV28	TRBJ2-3	TGTGCCAGCAGTTGGCAGGGAGGCACGCAGTATTTT	CASSWQGGTQYF
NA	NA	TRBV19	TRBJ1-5	TGTGCCAGTCCCGGCCGGGGGATAGGGCAGCCCCAGCATTTT	CASPGRGIGQPQHF
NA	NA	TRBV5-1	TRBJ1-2	TGCGCCAGCAGCTTACAGGAAGCCTATGGCTACACCTTC	CASSLQEAYGYTF
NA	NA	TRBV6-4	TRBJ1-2	TGTGCCAGCAGTGTGCAGGGAGGATCTTATGGCTACACCTTC	CASSVQGGSYGYTF
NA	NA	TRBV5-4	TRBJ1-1	TGTGCCAGCAGCTTGGCCAGGGTGAAAGGTACTGAAGCTTTCTTT	CASSLARVKGTEAFF
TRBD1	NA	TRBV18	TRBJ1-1	TGTGCCAGCTCGTACGCAGGGGGCACTGAAGCTTTCTTT	CASSYAGGTEAFF
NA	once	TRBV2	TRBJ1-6	TGTGCCAGCAGTGAAATGGGCCATAGGGGGTCACCCCTCCACTTT	CASSEMGHRGSPLHF
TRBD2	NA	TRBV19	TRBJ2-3	TGTGCCAGTAGTTTAAAAAGCGGGGGGGTTATAGATACGCAGTATTTT	CASSLKSGGVIDTQYF
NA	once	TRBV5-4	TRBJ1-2	TGTGCCAGCAGCTTGGCAGGGGTCAACTATGGCTACACCTTC	CASSLAGVNYGYTF
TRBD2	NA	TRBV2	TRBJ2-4	TGTGCCAGCAGTGAAGCGCGGGGGGGAAAAAACATTCAGTACTTC	CASSEARGGKNIQYF
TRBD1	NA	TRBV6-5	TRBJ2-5	TGTGCCAGCAGTTACTTTCGGACAGGGGGCGAAGAGACCCAGTACTTC	CASSYFRTGGEETQYF